This passage covers 18 T cell receptor beta chains from one sample sequenced in a study of post-analysis software for immune sequencing data. These receptors' targets are unknown. TCR beta cDNA libraries included unique molecular identifiers. MiXCR was run by TCRdb on the PCR reads, yielding one entry per CDR3 protein. The table lists some 260,000 distinct CDR3 sequences, 36% of them singletons. Study results and limitations: Relative to controls, patients had a handful of TRBV segments at higher frequency, with TRBV5-6, TRBV5-1 and TRBV20-1 among these.

Sequencing was carried out using blood. These receptor sequences come from a girl aged 10 to 17 with multiple sclerosis.

This sequence joins TRBV10-1 and TRBJ2-1, with 10 bases that match TRBD2. CDR3 size: 15 residues. Per germline, CDR1 WNHNN and CDR2 SYGVQD (reference sequence). V shed 2 bases and J 7 bases; nucleotides not matched to a gene: 5. This chain's CDR3 is CASSESGRAKNEQFF. The CDR3 nucleotides are TGCGCCAGCAGTGAGAGCGGGAGGGCCAAGAATGAGCAGTTCTTC.

This clonotype came up many times. V is TRBV15 and J is TRBJ2-3; the D is unclear. V lost 0 bases and J 5 bases, leaving 12 bases between the germline ends. Germline V CDR1 and CDR2: LNHNV, YYDKDF (reference sequence). The CDR3 runs 15 residues. CDR3 residues: CATSRDGLDLDTQYF. CDR3 nucleotides: TGTGCCACCAGCAGAGATGGGCTAGATTTAGATACGCAGTATTTT. Looking up the rest from reference TRBV15 and TRBJ2-3 gives the full variable domain: DAMVIQNPRYQVTQFGKPVTLSCSQTLNHNVMYWYQQKSSQAPKLLFHYYDKDFNNEADTPDNFQSRRPNTSFCFLDIRSPGLGDTAMYLCATSRDGLDLDTQYFGPGTRLTVL.

This clonotype was counted ten times or more. This rearrangement joins TRBV5-5 to TRBJ2-5, with 8 positions matching TRBD2. The CDR3 has 16 amino acids. Germline loops: CDR1 SGHKS, CDR2 YYEKEE (reference sequence). V dropped 0 bases and J dropped 1; count of bases not matched to a gene: 5. For the CDR3, the DNA is TGTGCCAGCAGCTTGGGTGGACTAGCAGGCCAAGAGACCCAGTACTTC. This gives the protein CASSLGGLAGQETQYF.

This clonotype showed up just a few times. The chain recombines TRBV20-1 with TRBJ1-1; D ambiguous. CDR1 is DFQATT and CDR2 is SNEGSKA in the germline V gene (reference sequence). Trimming stripped 5 bases from V and 7 bases from J, with 20 bases between. The CDR3 contains 14 residues. This CDR3 is CSAPPGRERGEAFF. CDR3 nucleotide sequence: TGCAGTGCTCCCCCTGGGCGGGAACGGGGTGAAGCTTTCTTT.

This chain links TRBV20-1 with TRBJ1-2; 7 bases line up with TRBD1. From germline, CDR1 is DFQATT and CDR2 SNEGSKA (reference sequence). CDR3 size: 14 residues. After removal of 6 bases from V and 2 bases from J, the junction contained 9 bases not matched to a gene. In DNA form, the CDR3 reads TGCAGTGCCAACGACAGGGTAACGAACTATGGCTACACCTTC. Its protein product is CSANDRVTNYGYTF.

This clonotype was recorded many times. The chain joins TRBV6-4 to TRBJ2-3; D could derive from TRBD1 or TRBD2 (6 bases each). With 3 bases removed from V and 1 base from J, the gap between germline ends came to 11 bases. The CDR3 sequence is 15 residues long. Germline assignment: CDR1 MRHNA and CDR2 SNTAGT. The DNA for the CDR3 is TGTGCCAGCAGTGAGGGGGGCCACGGCACAGATACGCAGTATTTT. Its translation: CASSEGGHGTDTQYF.

This clonotype was detected a few times. V and J are TRBV2 and TRBJ2-3, with 14 bases fitting TRBD2. Germline V CDR1 and CDR2: SNHLY, FYNNEI. The V gene end was trimmed by 5 bases and the J gene end by 5 bases; junction bases not matched to a gene: 6. This CDR3 has 16 residues. The CDR3 spells CASSTRLAGGVDTQYF. The CDR3 DNA sequence: TGTGCCAGCAGTACCCGACTAGCGGGGGGGGTAGATACGCAGTATTTT.

This clonotype has only a few counts. The chain carries TRBV5-1 and TRBJ1-6, with D unclear. This CDR3 contains 14 residues. Trimming took off 0 bases at V and 5 bases at J, with 6 bases between the two ends. Germline CDR1 reads SGHRS; CDR2 reads YFSETQ. DNA for the CDR3: TGCGCCAGCAGCTTGGCCTGGGATAATTCACCCCTCCACTTT. It is translated as CASSLAWDNSPLHF. Full variable domain (rest looked up from reference TRBV5-1 and TRBJ1-6): KAGVTQTPRYLIKTRGQQVTLSCSPISGHRSVSWYQQTPGQGLQFLFEYFSETQRNKGNFPGRFSGRQFSNSRSEMNVSTLELGDSALYLCASSLAWDNSPLHFGNGTRLTVT.

This clonotype has ten or more counts. The rearrangement links TRBV6-1 to TRBJ2-5; 7 bases are a match to TRBD2. Germline lookup yields CDR1 MNHNS and CDR2 SASEGT. V lost 2 bases to trimming and J lost 3 bases; unmatched junction nucleotides: 6. The CDR3 runs 15 residues. The CDR3 reads CASSERWLAEETQYF. DNA of the CDR3: TGTGCCAGCAGTGAAAGGTGGCTAGCGGAAGAGACCCAGTACTTC.

The chain combines TRBV6-1 with TRBJ1-2; D unclear. CDR1 is MNHNS and CDR2 is SASEGT in the germline V gene. The germline V and J ends were trimmed by 2 bases and 4 bases, with 11 bases remaining between them. The CDR3 consists of 14 residues. This CDR3 reads CASSEILGVYGYTF. CDR3 nucleotide sequence: TGTGCCAGCAGTGAAATTCTTGGAGTCTATGGCTACACCTTC.

The V and J genes are TRBV5-1 and TRBJ1-5; D not certain. V was trimmed by 3 bases and J by 5 bases, leaving 15 bases between them. The germline V gene encodes CDR1 SGHRS and CDR2 YFSETQ. The CDR3 contains 15 residues. The CDR3 DNA sequence: TGCGCCAGCAGCTCGGTGTCCGGGTTCGATCAGCCCCAGCATTTT. Protein sequence: CASSSVSGFDQPQHF.

In this sample, this clonotype turned up many times. This sequence joins TRBV5-4 and TRBJ1-1; D is unclear. The CDR3 sequence is 12 residues long. Trimming took 4 bases from V and 2 from J, leaving 6 bases between them. Germline V gene sequence: CDR1 SGHNT, CDR2 YYREEE (reference sequence). The DNA of the CDR3 is TGTGCCAGCAGCGTGATTAACACTGAAGCTTTCTTT. Protein sequence: CASSVINTEAFF.

Only a few counts were recorded for this clonotype. The V gene is TRBV20-1, the J gene TRBJ2-3; D ambiguous. This CDR3 is 13 amino acids long. CDR1 is DFQATT, CDR2 SNEGSKA, per germline (reference sequence). Trimming stripped 0 bases from V and 5 bases from J, with 9 bases between. In nucleotides, the CDR3 is TGCAGTGCTAGAGACAACTCATTAGATACGCAGTATTTT. This codes for CSARDNSLDTQYF.

Worth noting for this clonotype: A much larger clone sits a single nucleotide away, making a read error possible. V gene TRBV27 combines with J gene TRBJ2-7; 9 nucleotides match TRBD1. Trimming cost V 5 bases and J 5 bases; bases outside gene matches: 7. Germline-derived CDR1 and CDR2 are MNHEY and SMNVEV (reference sequence). This CDR3 spans 14 amino acids. The CDR3: CASSVTGGYDEQYF. DNA of the CDR3: TGTGCCAGCAGTGTCACAGGGGGCTATGACGAGCAGTACTTC.

The rearrangement joins TRBV3-1 to TRBJ1-2; possible D gene TRBD1, 5 bases. The V gene lost 1 base and the J gene lost 8 bases, with 14 bases spanning the gap. The germline V gene encodes CDR1 LGHDT and CDR2 YNNKEL (reference sequence). This CDR3 is 14 amino acids long. The CDR3 nucleotides read TGTGCCAGCAGCCAAGGGGATCGGGGCCGCGGCTACACCTTC. It codes for CASSQGDRGRGYTF.

Points on this clonotype: This may stem from a read error, because a much larger clone lies one nucleotide away. Since no conserved phenylalanine or tryptophan closes the CDR3, a read error is the likely cause. The chain uses TRBV10-2 and TRBJ2-7, with TRBD2 matching 11 bases. The CDR3 loop spans 14 amino acids. CDR1 is WSHSY and CDR2 is SAAADI in the germline V gene. The trim removed 6 bases at V and 2 bases at J, leaving 3 bases unmatched. For the CDR3, the DNA is TGCGCCAGCAGGGGGACTAGCGGAACCTACGAGCAGTACTGC. Amino acids: CASRGTSGTYEQYC.

This clonotype was detected ten times or more. The J gene is TRBJ2-2, the V gene TRBV10-3; D is possibly TRBD1 (5 bases). V was pared by 0 bases and J by 5 bases, with 13 bases between. Per the germline V gene, CDR1 is ENHRY and CDR2 is SYGVKD. This CDR3 region has 16 residues. CDR3 sequence (DNA): TGTGCCATCAGTGAGTCGTCGCCAGGGCGTACCGGGGAGCTGTTTTTT. Amino acid sequence: CAISESSPGRTGELFF.

Ten or more counts support this clonotype. The chain uses TRBV12-3 or TRBV12-4 and TRBJ1-2; D is undetermined. V lost 7 bases to trimming and J lost 4 bases, with 13 bases between them. This CDR3 is 13 amino acids long. The CDR3 DNA reads TGTGCCAGCACTGACCGGGCCTCCTATGGCTACACCTTC. Its translation: CASTDRASYGYTF.